This T cell receptor (beta chain) was recovered during a study of T cell changes during pregnancy in multiple sclerosis. Profiled with immunoSEQ multiplex PCR; TCRdb holds only in-frame clones, not every one. The sample has about 59,000 clones, approximately 91% seen once; the top ten hold 1.3%. The CDR3 consists of 13 residues. CDR1 is PRHDT and CDR2 is FYEKMQ in the germline V gene (reference sequence). The V and J ends lost 5 bases and 5 bases, in that order; junction bases with no gene match: 4. This sequence originates from a female donor with multiple sclerosis, enrolled in a pregnancy study. The chain carries TRBV13 and TRBJ2-3; TRBD1 agrees at 7 bases. The sample consisted of peripheral blood, taken in the second trimester of pregnancy. The CDR3, as DNA: TGTGCCAGCAGCCCAACAGGGGTAGATACGCAGTATTTT. Amino acids: CASSPTGVDTQYF.